These 19 T cell receptor beta chains share one sample of origin, sequenced in a study of cytomegalovirus exposure and HLA in healthy donors. PCR was performed using 60 Vbeta and 13 Jbeta primers. The repertoire was sequenced with immunoSEQ multiplex PCR; TCRdb's copy has only in-frame clones and lacks some. The sample consists of 170,000 or so clones, roughly 80% of them appearing once. Sample: PBMCs. These receptors originate from a woman in her 50s in good health and CMV-seronegative.

CDR3 amino acids: CAISVGSVDEQFF. The CDR3 DNA sequence: TGTGCCATCAGTGTTGGTAGCGTGGATGAGCAGTTCTTC. The V gene is TRBV10-3, the J gene TRBJ2-1, with D possibly being TRBD2 (5 bases). The CDR3 sequence is 13 residues long. Germline-derived CDR1 and CDR2 are ENHRY and SYGVKD. Trimming removed 4 bases at V and 8 bases at J, with 12 bases between.

As regards this clone: No conserved phenylalanine or tryptophan is present at the end of the CDR3, so a read error is the likely explanation. V and J are TRBV4-3 and TRBJ1-5; maybe TRBD1 (5 bases). Between the trimmed V and J ends, which lost 0 bases and 1 base, there was a span of 13 bases. The germline V gene has CDR1 LGHNA and CDR2 YSLEER. The CDR3 runs 17 residues. The DNA for the CDR3 is TGCGCCAGCAGCCAAGAGGGGCGGGATCGGAGCAATCAGCCCCAGCATTGT. Protein product: CASSQEGRDRSNQPQHC.

The chain couples TRBV28 to TRBJ2-7; D is possibly TRBD1 (6 bases). There are 14 residues in the CDR3. From germline, CDR1 is MDHEN and CDR2 SYDVKM. V shed 5 bases and J shed 3 bases, with 14 bases lying between them. CDR3 in DNA: TGTGCCAGCAGTACCCGGGACACCGTCTACGAGCAGTACTTC. Translated, it gives CASSTRDTVYEQYF.

The chain employs TRBV5-8 and TRBJ2-7; D not certain. Trimming left V 4 bases short and J 6 bases short, with 11 bases between. The CDR3 is 12 amino acids. Germline CDR1 and CDR2: SGHTS and YDEGEE. In DNA form, the CDR3 reads TGTGCCAGCAGCCAACCCCCGGGCGAGCAGTACTTC. Translating it yields CASSQPPGEQYF.

The rearrangement uses TRBV5-1 and TRBJ1-6; the D is unclear. This CDR3 comprises 15 residues. Trimming removed 3 bases at V and 7 bases at J, with 14 bases between. CDR1 is SGHRS, CDR2 YFSETQ, per germline. The CDR3 sequence is CASSSNSAGNSPLHF. The DNA for the CDR3 is TGCGCCAGCAGCTCCAACAGCGCGGGGAATTCACCCCTCCACTTT. Drawing the rest from reference TRBV5-1 and TRBJ1-6, the complete variable domain is KAGVTQTPRYLIKTRGQQVTLSCSPISGHRSVSWYQQTPGQGLQFLFEYFSETQRNKGNFPGRFSGRQFSNSRSEMNVSTLELGDSALYLCASSSNSAGNSPLHFGNGTRLTVT.

This chain uses TRBV29-1 with TRBJ2-5, with 7 bases that match TRBD2. Germline values: CDR1 SQVTM, CDR2 ANQGSEA. V dropped 8 bases and J dropped 0; count of bases not matched to a gene: 3. The CDR3 extends over 12 amino acids. CDR3 sequence (DNA): TGCAGCTACCGGGGGGACCAAGAGACCCAGTACTTC. This encodes CSYRGDQETQYF.

The chain links TRBV5-1 to TRBJ1-4; 11 positions match TRBD1. The germline gives CDR1 SGHRS, CDR2 YFSETQ. J gave up 8 bases and V 2 bases, and 5 bases lay outside the gene matches. The CDR3 is 15 residues long. The chain's CDR3 is CASSFGQGAGEKLFF. CDR3 nucleotides: TGCGCCAGCAGCTTCGGACAGGGGGCTGGGGAAAAACTGTTTTTT.

The chain recombines TRBV5-4 with TRBJ2-3, with a weak D call TRBD2 (6 bases). The V end was cut by 0 bases, the J end by 6 bases, with 14 bases between. CDR3 length: 15 residues. Germline values: CDR1 SGHNT, CDR2 YYREEE (reference sequence). CDR3 sequence (DNA): TGTGCCAGCAGCTTGGAAGCTAGCGAGTACGATACGCAGTATTTT. It translates to CASSLEASEYDTQYF.

V gene TRBV5-4 combines with J gene TRBJ2-3, with 14 bases matching TRBD2. CDR3 length equals 17 residues. The V gene end was trimmed by 4 bases and the J gene end by 3 bases; junction bases not matched to a gene: 7. Germline CDR1 reads SGHNT; CDR2 reads YYREEE (reference sequence). The CDR3 DNA is TGTGCCAGCAGCCGAGGACTAGCGGGAGGAATAACAGATACGCAGTATTTT. Residues: CASSRGLAGGITDTQYF.

This clone was detected a few times. This chain links TRBV5-1 with TRBJ2-1, with 11 bases identical to TRBD2. V lost 1 base and J lost 6; bases outside the gene matches: 0. Germline lookup yields CDR1 SGHRS and CDR2 YFSETQ. This CDR3 has 14 amino acids. CDR3 sequence reads: CASSLTSGSNEQFF. The CDR3 region has the DNA TGCGCCAGCAGCTTGACTAGCGGGAGCAATGAGCAGTTCTTC.

Comment on this clone: Relative to the germline gene, one junction end is altered; a read error may explain this. The chain uses TRBV7-7 and TRBJ2-1; 12 positions match TRBD2. CDR3 size: 17 residues. Germline lookup yields CDR1 SSHAT and CDR2 FNYEAQ (reference sequence). In DNA form, the CDR3 reads TGTGCTAGCAGCGAAGGACTAGCGGGGTCCTCCTACAATGAGCAGTTCTTC. Protein: CASSEGLAGSSYNEQFF.

The chain carries TRBV19 and TRBJ1-3; D not certain. V was cut by 3 bases and J by 0 bases, with 12 bases left in between. The CDR3 extends over 16 amino acids. Germline-derived CDR1 and CDR2 are LNHDA and SQIVND (reference sequence). For the CDR3, the DNA is TGTGCCAGTAGTATTCAACCCCGGTCCTCTGGAAACACCATATATTTT. Protein: CASSIQPRSSGNTIYF. The whole variable domain, filled in from reference TRBV19 and TRBJ1-3, reads DGGITQSPKYLFRKEGQNVTLSCEQNLNHDAMYWYRQDPGQGLRLIYYSQIVNDFQKGDIAEGYSVSREKKESFPLTVTSAQKNPTAFYLCASSIQPRSSGNTIYFGEGSWLTVV.

The V gene is TRBV29-1, the J gene TRBJ2-2; TRBD2 agrees at 12 bases. The CDR3 length is 15 residues. V was pared by 8 bases and J by 7 bases, with 11 bases of the junction left unmatched. CDR1 and CDR2 from the germline V gene are SQVTM and ANQGSEA. The DNA of the CDR3 is TGCAGCTTCACGGGACTAGCGGGCAAAAACGGGGAGCTGTTTTTT. This codes for CSFTGLAGKNGELFF.

The gene calls are TRBV7-3 and TRBJ1-1; weak D call: TRBD1 (5 bases). V was shortened by 4 bases and J by 2 bases, with 14 bases between the two germline ends. Germline V gives CDR1 SGHTA, CDR2 FQGTGA. This CDR3 has 15 amino acids. CDR3 nucleotide sequence: TGTGCCAGCAGCTCCCAGGGAGGGGCTAACACTGAAGCTTTCTTT. This codes for CASSSQGGANTEAFF.

This clone was detected only a few times. The J gene is TRBJ2-3, the V gene TRBV9; D unresolved. Trimming stripped 5 bases from V and 5 bases from J, with 9 bases between. CDR1 is SGDLS, CDR2 YYNGEE, per germline. CDR3 length: 12 amino acids. CDR3 sequence reads: CASSDEIDTQYF. The CDR3 region has the DNA TGTGCCAGCAGTGATGAGATAGATACGCAGTATTTT. Combining the CDR3 with reference TRBV9 and TRBJ2-3 gives the whole variable domain DSGVTQTPKHLITATGQRVTLRCSPRSGDLSVYWYQQSLDQGLQFLIQYYNGEERAKGNILERFSAQQFPDLHSELNLSSLELGDSALYFCASSDEIDTQYFGPGTRLTVL.

The chain carries TRBV7-2 and TRBJ2-7, with TRBD1 matching 9 bases. The CDR3 has 16 residues. Trimming took 5 bases from V and 4 from J; bases not matched to a gene: 12. Germline CDR1 and CDR2: SGHTA and FQGNSA. The CDR3 loop is CASSITTGGATYEQYF. DNA of the CDR3: TGTGCCAGCAGCATTACTACAGGGGGCGCGACGTACGAGCAGTACTTC.

The chain joins TRBV10-3 to TRBJ2-7; tentative D call: TRBD2 (5 bases). Germline CDR1 and CDR2: ENHRY and SYGVKD. The CDR3 totals 16 residues. Trimming removed 4 bases at V and 3 bases at J, with 19 bases between. CDR3 in DNA: TGTGCCATCAGTGGTCCCGGTGGTTATCGGGGCTACGAGCAGTACTTC. It encodes CAISGPGGYRGYEQYF.

The chain combines TRBV29-1 with TRBJ2-2, with 7 bases lining up with TRBD2. V was pared by 5 bases and J by 4 bases, with 10 bases of the junction left unmatched. Germline lookup yields CDR1 SQVTM and CDR2 ANQGSEA. This CDR3 is 15 amino acids long. The CDR3 DNA reads TGCAGCGTTACCGGGACGAGCGGGATCACCGGGGAGCTGTTTTTT. Its translation: CSVTGTSGITGELFF.

Only a few counts were recorded for this clone. The rearrangement links TRBV5-6 to TRBJ2-3; TRBD2 might be the D (5 bases). The CDR3 extends over 15 amino acids. The ends were cut back, 4 bases at V and 2 bases at J, with 14 bases in the middle. Germline CDR1 and CDR2: SGHDT and YYEEEE. In DNA, the CDR3 is TGTGCCAGCAGCACCTCAGCCGGGAACACAGATACGCAGTATTTT. Its protein is CASSTSAGNTDTQYF.